This T cell receptor (beta chain) was profiled in a study of blood T cell repertoires in COVID-19. Sequencing used immunoSEQ multiplex PCR; TCRdb keeps in-frame clones, though not all of them. The sample holds 190,000 or so clones; about 86% are singletons and the top ten take around 1%. Sequencing used peripheral blood. This sequence was found in a woman aged 18-30 years who had recovered from COVID-19.

CDR3 sequence reads: CASSEAVTGAGYTF. The CDR3 coding sequence is TGTGCCAGCAGTGAAGCCGTAACAGGGGCTGGCTACACCTTC. J is TRBJ1-2 and V is TRBV6-1, with 7 positions matching TRBD1. This CDR3 is 14 amino acids long. Germline V gene lookup returns CDR1 MNHNS and CDR2 SASEGT. The J segment lost 7 bases and the V segment lost 0 bases, leaving 5 bases of the junction unmatched.